The rows below give T cell receptor beta chains drawn from one sample of a study of control samples from healthy donors and cancer patients. The assay was immunoSEQ multiplex PCR, and TCRdb's table has in-frame clones only and misses some. This table holds approximately 110,000 clones, 75% to 95% found once. The material sequenced was blood. The receptor set was obtained from a human donor in good health. The donor label of this sample is uncertain. Both conserved end residues are part of each CDR3. D genes are given only for firm matches. Clone sizes are given selectively: once, few, many, or a class where the clone is expanded.

v_call	j_call	clone_size	cdr3_length	d_call	cdr3_aa	cdr3_nt
TRBV2	TRBJ1-2	-	14	-	CASSAQVTLYGYTF	TGTGCCAGCAGCGCACAGGTGACCCTCTATGGCTACACCTTC
TRBV28	TRBJ1-2	-	13	-	CASTRQALYGYTF	TGTGCCAGCACCAGACAGGCCCTCTATGGCTACACCTTC
TRBV10-2	TRBJ1-4	-	12	-	CASREGTEKLFF	TGCGCCAGCAGGGAAGGAACCGAAAAACTGTTTTTT
TRBV24-1	TRBJ2-2	-	15	-	CATSELTPNTGELFF	TGTGCCACCAGTGAATTGACACCGAACACCGGGGAGCTGTTTTTT
TRBV9	TRBJ2-7	-	17	-	CASSVAAGRSSPYEQYF	TGTGCCAGCAGCGTAGCGGCAGGCAGAAGTAGTCCCTACGAGCAGTACTTC
TRBV3-1/TRBV3-2	TRBJ1-3	-	15	-	CASSQEPGDGNTIYF	TGTGCCAGCAGCCAAGAACCAGGGGATGGAAACACCATATATTTT
TRBV15	TRBJ2-5	once	10	-	CATSRETQYF	TGTGCCACCAGCAGAGAGACCCAGTACTTC
TRBV7-6	TRBJ2-2	-	15	-	CASSITGEGGGELFF	TGTGCCAGCAGCATCACAGGGGAGGGGGGCGGGGAGCTGTTTTTT
TRBV15	TRBJ2-1	once	16	-	CATKFGGLTSYNEQFF	TGTGCCACCAAGTTCGGGGGACTCACCTCCTACAATGAGCAGTTCTTC
TRBV29-1	TRBJ2-1	-	15	-	CSVEYAQGAYNEQFF	TGCAGCGTTGAATATGCGCAGGGAGCGTACAATGAGCAGTTCTTC
TRBV7-6	TRBJ2-1	-	14	-	CASSLVGGHNEQFF	TGTGCCAGCAGCTTAGTTGGCGGGCACAATGAGCAGTTCTTC
TRBV6-5	TRBJ1-1	-	15	-	CASTPGQYRGSEAFF	TGTGCCAGCACCCCAGGGCAGTACCGGGGGTCTGAAGCTTTCTTT
TRBV6-1	TRBJ1-5	-	15	-	CASSENLPGNQPQHF	TGTGCCAGCAGTGAGAACCTTCCAGGGAATCAGCCCCAGCATTTT
TRBV5-4	TRBJ1-1	once	15	-	CASSPRGTGRLEAFF	TGTGCCAGCAGCCCGCGGGGCACCGGACGTCTTGAAGCTTTCTTT
TRBV14	TRBJ2-1	-	23	TRBD2	CASSQLASPGGLAGSSSYNEQFF	TGTGCCAGCAGCCAATTGGCGTCCCCTGGAGGACTAGCGGGGTCGAGCTCCTACAATGAGCAGTTCTTC
TRBV19	TRBJ2-2	-	16	TRBD1	CASSILAGGFGGELFF	TGTGCCAGTAGTATATTAGCAGGGGGCTTCGGCGGGGAGCTGTTTTTT
TRBV18	TRBJ1-3	-	15	-	CASSPPGQGGNTIYF	TGTGCCAGCTCACCACCGGGACAAGGGGGAAACACCATATATTTT
TRBV27	TRBJ1-2	-	16	TRBD1	CASSPVGQAGNYGYTF	TGTGCCAGCAGTCCCGTTGGACAGGCCGGTAACTATGGCTACACCTTC
TRBV2	TRBJ2-1	-	13	-	CASSWQIYNEQFF	TGTGCCAGCAGTTGGCAGATCTACAATGAGCAGTTCTTC
TRBV6-6	TRBJ1-1	-	14	-	CASTRALLNTEAFF	TGTGCCAGCACGAGGGCACTTCTCAACACTGAAGCTTTCTTT
TRBV21-1	TRBJ1-6	-	17	-	CAPRSSGVRLVNSPLHF	TGTGCTCCCCGGTCCTCAGGGGTGCGTTTGGTTAATTCACCCCTCCACTTT
TRBV29-1	TRBJ1-3	-	18	TRBD1	CSVVGTGERGLSGNTIYF	TGCAGCGTTGTAGGGACAGGGGAAAGGGGCCTCTCTGGAAACACCATATATTTT
TRBV10-1	TRBJ2-1	-	16	-	CASSEVGDLSYNEQFF	TGCGCCAGCAGTGAGGTAGGAGATCTCTCCTACAATGAGCAGTTCTTC
TRBV19	TRBJ2-2	-	15	-	CASNWDGKNTGELFF	TGTGCCAGTAATTGGGACGGGAAAAACACCGGGGAGCTGTTTTTT
TRBV7-2	TRBJ2-3	-	14	-	CASSYPGSADTQYF	TGTGCCAGCAGCTATCCAGGGAGCGCAGATACGCAGTATTTT